This T cell receptor beta chain comes out of a study of response to subunit inactivated influenza vaccine. Study-level findings and limits: T cells newly recruited by each seasonal influenza vaccination are few, the authors suggested.

Germline loops: CDR1 SGHRS, CDR2 YFSETQ. Deletions cut 0 bases from V and 3 bases from J, with 9 bases between. This CDR3 region has 15 residues. TCRdb recomputed calls from the RT-PCR reads with MiXCR, one row per CDR3 protein. The sample lists 400,000 to 650,000 distinct CDR3 sequences; approximately 7.8% were seen once. In this sample, this clonotype turned up many times. Its antigen remains unknown. The sample consisted of PBMCs from blood, taken around 2 years after vaccination. This TCR was sampled from a man in his fifties or sixties who received an inactivated influenza vaccine. The V gene is TRBV5-1, the J gene TRBJ2-2, with unresolved D. CDR3 bases: TGCGCCAGCAGCTTGGTTGGCAAATACACCGGGGAGCTGTTTTTT. It codes for CASSLVGKYTGELFF.